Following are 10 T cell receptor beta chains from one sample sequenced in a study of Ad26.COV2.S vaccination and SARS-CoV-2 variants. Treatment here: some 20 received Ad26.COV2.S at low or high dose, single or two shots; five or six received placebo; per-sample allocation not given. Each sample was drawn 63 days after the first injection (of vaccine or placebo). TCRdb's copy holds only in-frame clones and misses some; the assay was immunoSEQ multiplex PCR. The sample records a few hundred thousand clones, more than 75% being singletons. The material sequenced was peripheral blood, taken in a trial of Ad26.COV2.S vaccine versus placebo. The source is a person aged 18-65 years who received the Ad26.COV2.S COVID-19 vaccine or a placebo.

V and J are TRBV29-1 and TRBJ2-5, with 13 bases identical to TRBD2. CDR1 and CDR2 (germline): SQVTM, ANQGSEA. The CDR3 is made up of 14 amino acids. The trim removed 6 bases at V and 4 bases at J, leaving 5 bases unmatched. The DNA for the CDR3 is TGCAGCGTGGGTGGACTAGCGGGGGTAGAGACCCAGTACTTC. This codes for CSVGGLAGVETQYF.

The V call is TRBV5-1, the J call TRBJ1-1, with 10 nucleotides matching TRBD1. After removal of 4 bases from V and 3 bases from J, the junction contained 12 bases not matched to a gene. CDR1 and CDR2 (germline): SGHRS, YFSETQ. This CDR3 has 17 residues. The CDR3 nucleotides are TGCGCCAGCAGCGAGTTACCGGGACAGGGGATGGACACTGAAGCTTTCTTT. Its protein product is CASSELPGQGMDTEAFF. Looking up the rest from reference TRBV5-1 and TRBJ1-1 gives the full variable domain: KAGVTQTPRYLIKTRGQQVTLSCSPISGHRSVSWYQQTPGQGLQFLFEYFSETQRNKGNFPGRFSGRQFSNSRSEMNVSTLELGDSALYLCASSELPGQGMDTEAFFGQGTRLTVV.

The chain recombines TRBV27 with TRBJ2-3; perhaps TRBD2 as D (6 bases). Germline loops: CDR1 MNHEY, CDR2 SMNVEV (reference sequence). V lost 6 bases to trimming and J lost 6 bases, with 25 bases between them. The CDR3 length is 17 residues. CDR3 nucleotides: TGTGCCAGCAGCCAATATGGGACTCCTACCCTGGTGGATACGCAGTATTTT. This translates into CASSQYGTPTLVDTQYF.

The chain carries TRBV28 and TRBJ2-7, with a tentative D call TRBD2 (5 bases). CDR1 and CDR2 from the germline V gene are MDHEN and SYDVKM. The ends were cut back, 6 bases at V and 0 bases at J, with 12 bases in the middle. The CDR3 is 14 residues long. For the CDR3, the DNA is TGTGCCAGCAGGACCAGTGGGAGCTCCTACGAGCAGTACTTC. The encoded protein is CASRTSGSSYEQYF.

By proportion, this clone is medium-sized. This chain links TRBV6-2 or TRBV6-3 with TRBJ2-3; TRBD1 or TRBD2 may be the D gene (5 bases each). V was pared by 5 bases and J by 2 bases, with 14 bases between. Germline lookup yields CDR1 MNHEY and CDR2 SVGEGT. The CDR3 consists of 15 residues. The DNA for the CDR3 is TGTGCCAGCAGTGCCGGGACGAAGGACACAGATACGCAGTATTTT. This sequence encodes CASSAGTKDTDTQYF.

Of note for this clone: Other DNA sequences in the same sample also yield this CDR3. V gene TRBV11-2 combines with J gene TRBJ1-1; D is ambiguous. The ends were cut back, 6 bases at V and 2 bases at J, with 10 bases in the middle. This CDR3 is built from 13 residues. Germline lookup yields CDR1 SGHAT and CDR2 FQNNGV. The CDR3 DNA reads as TGTGCCAGCAGATTCCACCTAAACACTGAAGCTTTCTTT. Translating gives CASRFHLNTEAFF.

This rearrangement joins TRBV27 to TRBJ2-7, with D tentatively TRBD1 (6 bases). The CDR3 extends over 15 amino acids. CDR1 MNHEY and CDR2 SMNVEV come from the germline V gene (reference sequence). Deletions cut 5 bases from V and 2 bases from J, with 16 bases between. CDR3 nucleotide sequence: TGTGCCAGCAGTCCCAGGGGCAGAGATCCCTACGAGCAGTACTTC. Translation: CASSPRGRDPYEQYF.

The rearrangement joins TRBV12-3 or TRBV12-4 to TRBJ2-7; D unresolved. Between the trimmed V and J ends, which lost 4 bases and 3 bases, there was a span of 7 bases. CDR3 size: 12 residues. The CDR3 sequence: CASSWNRYEQYF. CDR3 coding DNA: TGTGCCAGCAGTTGGAATCGCTACGAGCAGTACTTC.

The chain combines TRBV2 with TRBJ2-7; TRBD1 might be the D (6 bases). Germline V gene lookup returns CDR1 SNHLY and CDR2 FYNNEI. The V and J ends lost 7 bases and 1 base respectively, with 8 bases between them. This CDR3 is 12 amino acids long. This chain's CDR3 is CASITGSYEQYF. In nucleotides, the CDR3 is TGTGCCAGCATCACAGGGTCCTACGAGCAGTACTTC.

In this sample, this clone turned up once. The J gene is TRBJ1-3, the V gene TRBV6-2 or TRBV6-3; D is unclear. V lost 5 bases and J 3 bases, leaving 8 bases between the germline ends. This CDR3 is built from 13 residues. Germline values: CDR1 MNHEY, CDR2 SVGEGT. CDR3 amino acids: CASSAPFGNTIYF. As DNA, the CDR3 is TGTGCCAGCAGTGCGCCTTTTGGAAACACCATATATTTT.